This T cell receptor beta chain was identified in a study of T cell repertoires in cytomegalovirus infection. Study-level information: Public TCR beta signatures provided an indication of both CMV infection and a matching HLA type.

TCRdb re-called the reads through MiXCR, storing one row per CDR3 protein. The sample records approximately 340,000 distinct CDR3 sequences, 25% to 35% being singletons. As concerns this clonotype: Antigen specificity is unknown.

Study-level findings and limits: The ex vivo response showed dominance by HLA-C-restricted CMV-specific TCR beta clonotypes.

Germline-derived CDR1 and CDR2 are SGHVS and FNYEAQ. V lost 5 bases, J lost 7 bases, and 10 bases stayed unmatched. The CDR3 runs to 15 residues. Sequencing used cultured PBMCs, obtained from culture after CMV antigen stimulation. The clonotype originates from a human donor in good health (CMV status not recorded). Some clones in this sample may be carry-over from other donors' samples. The rearrangement joins TRBV7-6 to TRBJ1-2, with 10 bases aligning to TRBD1. The CDR3 nucleotides read TGTGCCAGCAGCCCCAGGACAGGGGGAATGAGTGGCTACACCTTC. Translation: CASSPRTGGMSGYTF.